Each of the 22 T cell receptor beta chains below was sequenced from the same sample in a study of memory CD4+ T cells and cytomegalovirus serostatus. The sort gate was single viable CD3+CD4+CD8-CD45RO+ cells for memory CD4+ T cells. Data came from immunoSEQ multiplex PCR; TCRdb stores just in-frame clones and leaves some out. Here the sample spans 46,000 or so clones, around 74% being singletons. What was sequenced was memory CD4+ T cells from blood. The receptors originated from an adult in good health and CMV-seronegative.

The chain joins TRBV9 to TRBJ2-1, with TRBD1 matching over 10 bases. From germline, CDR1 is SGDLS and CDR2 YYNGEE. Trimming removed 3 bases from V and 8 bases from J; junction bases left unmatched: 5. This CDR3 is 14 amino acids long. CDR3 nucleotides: TGTGCCAGCAGCGACCGGGACAGGGGCGATGAGCAGTTCTTC. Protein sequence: CASSDRDRGDEQFF.

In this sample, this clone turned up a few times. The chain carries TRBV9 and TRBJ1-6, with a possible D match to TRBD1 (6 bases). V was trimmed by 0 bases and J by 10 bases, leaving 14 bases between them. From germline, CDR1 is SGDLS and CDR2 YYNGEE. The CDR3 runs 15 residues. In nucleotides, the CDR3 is TGTGCCAGCAGCGTAGAGGGGGGAAACGGATCACCCCTCCACTTT. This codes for CASSVEGGNGSPLHF.

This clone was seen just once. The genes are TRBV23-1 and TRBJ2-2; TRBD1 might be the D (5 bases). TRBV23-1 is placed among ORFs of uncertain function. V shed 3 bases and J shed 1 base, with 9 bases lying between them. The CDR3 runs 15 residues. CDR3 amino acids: CASSHCQGNTGELFF. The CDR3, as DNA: TGCGCCAGCAGTCATTGCCAGGGGAACACCGGGGAGCTGTTTTTT.

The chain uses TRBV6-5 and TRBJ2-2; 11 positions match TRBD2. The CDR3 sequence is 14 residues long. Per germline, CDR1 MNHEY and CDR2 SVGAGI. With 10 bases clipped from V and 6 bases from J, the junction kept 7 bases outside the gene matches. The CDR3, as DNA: TGTGCCACACATAGCGGGGGGGCGGCCGGGGAGCTGTTTTTT. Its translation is CATHSGGAAGELFF.

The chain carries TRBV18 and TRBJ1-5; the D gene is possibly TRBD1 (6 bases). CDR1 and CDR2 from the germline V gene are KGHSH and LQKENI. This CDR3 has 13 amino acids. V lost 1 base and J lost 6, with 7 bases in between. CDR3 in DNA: TGTGCCAGCTCACCACTAGGGGGTCAGCCCCAGCATTTT. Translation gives CASSPLGGQPQHF.

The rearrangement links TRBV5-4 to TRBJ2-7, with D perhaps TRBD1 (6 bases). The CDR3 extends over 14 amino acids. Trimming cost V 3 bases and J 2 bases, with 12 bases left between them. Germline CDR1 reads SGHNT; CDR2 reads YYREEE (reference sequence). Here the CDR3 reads CASSSDRDTYEQYF. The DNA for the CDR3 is TGTGCCAGCAGCTCAGACCGGGACACCTACGAGCAGTACTTC.

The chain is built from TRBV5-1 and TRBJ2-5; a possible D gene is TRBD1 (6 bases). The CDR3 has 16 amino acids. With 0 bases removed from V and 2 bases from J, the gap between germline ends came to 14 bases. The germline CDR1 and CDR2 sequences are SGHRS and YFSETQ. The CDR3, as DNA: TGCGCCAGCAGCTTGGGGGCAGGGGTGGGTCAAGAGACCCAGTACTTC. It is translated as CASSLGAGVGQETQYF.

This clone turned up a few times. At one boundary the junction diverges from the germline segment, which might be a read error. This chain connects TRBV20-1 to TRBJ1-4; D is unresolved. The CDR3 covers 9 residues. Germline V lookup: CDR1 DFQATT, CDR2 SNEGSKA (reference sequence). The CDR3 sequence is CSASPGDVF. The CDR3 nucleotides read TGCAGTGCTAGCCCTGGCGATGTATTT.

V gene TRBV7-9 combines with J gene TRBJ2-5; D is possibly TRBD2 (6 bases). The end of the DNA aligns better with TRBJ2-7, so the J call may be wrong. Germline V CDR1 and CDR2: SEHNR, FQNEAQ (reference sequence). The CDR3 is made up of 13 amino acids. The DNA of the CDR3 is TGTGCCAGCAGCTTAGACGGCGGGGACGAGCAGTACTTC. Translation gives CASSLDGGDEQYF.

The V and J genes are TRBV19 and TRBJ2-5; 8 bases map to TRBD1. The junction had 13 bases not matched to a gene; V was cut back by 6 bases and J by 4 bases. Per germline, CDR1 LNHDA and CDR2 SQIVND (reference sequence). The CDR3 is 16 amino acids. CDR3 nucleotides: TGTGCCAGTAGCCGGCCTCGGGCAGGGGGCTCAGAGACCCAGTACTTC. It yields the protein CASSRPRAGGSETQYF. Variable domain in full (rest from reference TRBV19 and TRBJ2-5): DGGITQSPKYLFRKEGQNVTLSCEQNLNHDAMYWYRQDPGQGLRLIYYSQIVNDFQKGDIAEGYSVSREKKESFPLTVTSAQKNPTAFYLCASSRPRAGGSETQYFGPGTRLLVL.

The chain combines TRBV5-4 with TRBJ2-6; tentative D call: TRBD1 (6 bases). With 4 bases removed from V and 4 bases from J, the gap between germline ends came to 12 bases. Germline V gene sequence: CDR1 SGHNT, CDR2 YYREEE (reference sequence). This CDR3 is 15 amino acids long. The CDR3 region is CASSQQGSGANVLTF. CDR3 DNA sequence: TGTGCCAGCAGCCAACAGGGATCCGGGGCCAACGTCCTGACTTTC.

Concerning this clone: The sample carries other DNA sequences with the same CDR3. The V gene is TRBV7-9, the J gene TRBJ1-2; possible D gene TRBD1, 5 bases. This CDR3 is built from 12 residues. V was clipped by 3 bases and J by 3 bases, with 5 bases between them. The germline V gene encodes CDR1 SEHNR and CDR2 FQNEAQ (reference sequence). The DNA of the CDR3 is TGTGCCAGCAGCTTGGGGGACTATGGCTACACCTTC. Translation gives CASSLGDYGYTF.

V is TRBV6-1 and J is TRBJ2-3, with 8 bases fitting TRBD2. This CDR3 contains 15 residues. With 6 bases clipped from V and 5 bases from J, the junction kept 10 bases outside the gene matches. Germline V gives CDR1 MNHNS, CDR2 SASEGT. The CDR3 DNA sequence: TGTGCCAGCAGAGCTGCCGGGAGCGGGGGAGATACGCAGTATTTT. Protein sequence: CASRAAGSGGDTQYF.

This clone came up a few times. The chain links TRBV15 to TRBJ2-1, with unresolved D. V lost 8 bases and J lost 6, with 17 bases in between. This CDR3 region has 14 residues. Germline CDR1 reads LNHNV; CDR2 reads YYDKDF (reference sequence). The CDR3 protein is CATANPSRLNEQFF. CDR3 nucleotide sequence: TGTGCCACCGCCAACCCTTCCCGCCTCAATGAGCAGTTCTTC.

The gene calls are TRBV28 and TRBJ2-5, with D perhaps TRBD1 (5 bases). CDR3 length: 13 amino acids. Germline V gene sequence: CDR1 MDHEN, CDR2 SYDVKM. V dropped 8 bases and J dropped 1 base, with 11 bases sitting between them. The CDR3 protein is CASSQGTQETQYF. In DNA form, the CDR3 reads TGTGCCAGCTCTCAGGGAACCCAAGAGACCCAGTACTTC.

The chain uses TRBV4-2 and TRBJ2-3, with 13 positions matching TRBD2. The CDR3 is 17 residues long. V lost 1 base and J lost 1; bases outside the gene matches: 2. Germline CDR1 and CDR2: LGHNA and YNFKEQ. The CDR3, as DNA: TGTGCCAGCAGCCAAGGGGGGACTAGCGGGGGCACAGATACGCAGTATTTT. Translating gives CASSQGGTSGGTDTQYF.

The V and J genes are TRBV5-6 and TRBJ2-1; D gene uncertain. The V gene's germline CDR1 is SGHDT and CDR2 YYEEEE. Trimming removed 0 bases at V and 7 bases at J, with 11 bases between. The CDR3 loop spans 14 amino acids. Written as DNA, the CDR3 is TGTGCCAGCAGCTTGGAAGTAGGATCTAATGAGCAGTTCTTC. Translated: CASSLEVGSNEQFF.

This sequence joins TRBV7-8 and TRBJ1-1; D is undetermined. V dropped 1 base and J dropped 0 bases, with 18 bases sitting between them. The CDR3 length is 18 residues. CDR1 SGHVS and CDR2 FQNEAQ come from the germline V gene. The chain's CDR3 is CASSLEFGTKKMNTEAFF. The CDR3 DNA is TGTGCCAGCAGCTTAGAGTTCGGCACTAAAAAGATGAACACTGAAGCTTTCTTT.

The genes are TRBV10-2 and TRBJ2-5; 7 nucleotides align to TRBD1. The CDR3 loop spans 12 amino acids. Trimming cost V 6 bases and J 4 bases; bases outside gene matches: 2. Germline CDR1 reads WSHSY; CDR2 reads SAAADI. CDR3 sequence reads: CASSRQGETQYF. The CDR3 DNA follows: TGCGCCAGCAGCAGACAGGGAGAGACCCAGTACTTC.

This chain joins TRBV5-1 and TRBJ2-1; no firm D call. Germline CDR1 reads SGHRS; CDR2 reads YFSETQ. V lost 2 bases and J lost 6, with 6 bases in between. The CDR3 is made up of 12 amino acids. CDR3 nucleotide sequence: TGCGCCAGCAGCTTTAACTTCAATGAGCAGTTCTTC. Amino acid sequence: CASSFNFNEQFF.

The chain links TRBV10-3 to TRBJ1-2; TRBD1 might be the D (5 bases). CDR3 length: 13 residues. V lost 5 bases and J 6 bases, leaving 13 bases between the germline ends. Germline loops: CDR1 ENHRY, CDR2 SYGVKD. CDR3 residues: CAISNRDDDGYTF. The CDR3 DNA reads TGTGCCATCAGTAACCGGGACGACGATGGCTACACCTTC.

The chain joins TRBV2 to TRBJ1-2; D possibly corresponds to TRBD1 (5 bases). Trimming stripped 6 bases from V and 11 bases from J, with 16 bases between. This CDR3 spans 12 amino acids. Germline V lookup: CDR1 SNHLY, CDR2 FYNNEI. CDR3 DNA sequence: TGTGCCAGCAGCCCCGCAGTGGGGGAATACACCTTC. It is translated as CASSPAVGEYTF.